The following is a T cell receptor beta chain sequence with its context. The antigen is undetermined. This specimen belongs to a study of T-cell reconstitution after alpha-beta-depleted transplantation in children. TCRbeta library construction was performed incorporating unique molecular identifiers. TCRdb re-derived calls from the PCR reads in MiXCR, one entry per CDR3 protein. Among hundreds of thousands of distinct CDR3 sequences listed, about an eighth were seen once. Study-wide points: Counts and diversity of T cells one year after transplant came mostly from newly produced T cells. Several hundred expanded graft clones reportedly supplied alpha-beta T cells about two months after transplant.

Germline V gene lookup returns CDR1 SGHDN and CDR2 FVKESK. With 1 base clipped from V and 5 bases from J, the junction kept 9 bases outside the gene matches. The CDR3 is 17 residues long. This chain connects TRBV14 to TRBJ2-1, with TRBD2 matching 9 bases. Sequencing used PBMCs, obtained before TCRalphabeta/CD19-depleted stem cell transplant. The receptor comes from a girl aged 2 to 10 with congenital amegakaryocytic thrombocytopenia, due to receive a stem cell transplant. The CDR3 DNA reads as TGTGCCAGCAGCCAAGTCGTACTAGCGGGTCGAAACAATGAGCAGTTCTTC. It translates to CASSQVVLAGRNNEQFF.